This T cell receptor beta chain was obtained from a study of CD8 T cells in Susac syndrome. This CDR3 contains 17 residues. CDR1 and CDR2 from the germline V gene are MDHEN and SYDVKM. V was pared by 5 bases and J by 5 bases, with 13 bases of the junction left unmatched. The multiple sclerosis control group was made up of treatment-naive patients with stable or active relapsing-remitting disease. The TEMRA cells underwent FACS enrichment, while the CD8+ and CD4+ T cells underwent negative isolation. Random-hexamer reverse transcription was applied to about 0.5 to 1 ug RNA. An immunoSEQ multiplex PCR amplified TCR beta CDR3 over 54 Vbeta and 13 Jbeta. Using its own MiXCR run on the immunoSEQ multiplex PCR reads, TCRdb lists one record per CDR3 protein. The table shows about 300,000 distinct CDR3 sequences, with roughly 81% occurring only once.

The chain links TRBV28 to TRBJ2-3; 10 bases align to TRBD2. The sample was CD8+ T cells from PBMCs. This receptor was obtained from a human donor with multiple sclerosis. This chain's CDR3 is CASSDIEREGLGDTQYF. The CDR3 nucleotides read TGTGCCAGCAGTGACATCGAGCGGGAGGGCCTGGGAGATACGCAGTATTTT.